This T cell receptor (beta chain) is from a study of shared clonotypes between healthy human individuals. V lost 5 bases to trimming and J lost 4 bases; unmatched junction nucleotides: 10. Germline assignment: CDR1 SGDLS and CDR2 YYNGEE. The length of the CDR3 is 15 residues. Method: immunoSEQ multiplex PCR; TCRdb's copy keeps in-frame clones and lacks some. Of 2 million to 3 million clones in the sample, over 85% were seen once. J is TRBJ1-2 and V is TRBV9; 8 bases are a match to TRBD1. The TCR sequence derives from a man between 18 and 29 years old in good health. Some clones in this sample may be carry-over from other donors' samples. Sample: naive CD4+ T cells from PBMCs. The subset is: CD45RA+ positively selected. CDR3 amino acids: CASRADRGGGYGYTF. CDR3 coding DNA: TGTGCCAGCAGAGCAGACAGGGGCGGAGGCTATGGCTACACCTTC.